Listed here are 5 T cell receptor beta chains from one sample, sequenced in a study of patients and donors after allogeneic stem cell transplantation. TCRdb called the RT-PCR reads again in MiXCR, with one record for every CDR3 protein. The sample has over 65,000 distinct CDR3 sequences; more than 25% are singletons. Source material: blood, either unsorted or a sorted T cell fraction (not recorded which). The receptors stem from a human donor who was either an allogeneic HSCT recipient or a stem cell or donor lymphocyte infusion donor (not recorded which). It is not recorded whose cells these are; they may come from a transplant donor.

This clonotype was recorded a few times. The chain combines TRBV11-3 with TRBJ1-3; TRBD1 matches 10 bases. Trimming at V came to 5 bases and at J to 0 bases, leaving 1 base not matched to a gene. Germline assignment: CDR1 SGHNT and CDR2 YENEEA. The CDR3 spans 15 residues. CDR3 region: CASSRDRGSGNTIYF. The CDR3 nucleotides read TGTGCCAGCAGCCGGGACAGGGGCTCTGGAAACACCATATATTTT.

V and J are TRBV6-6 and TRBJ2-2; D not certain. Trimming stripped 3 bases from V and 5 bases from J, with 10 bases between. Germline CDR1 and CDR2: MNHNY and SVGAGI (reference sequence). The CDR3 length is 14 residues. The CDR3 is CASSYTKGTGELFF. The CDR3 DNA is TGTGCCAGCAGTTATACTAAAGGGACCGGGGAGCTGTTTTTT.

This clonotype was recorded a few times. CDR3 bases: TGCGCCAGCAGCTTCCACGGGAACACTGAAGCTTTCTTT. Translated: CASSFHGNTEAFF. J is TRBJ1-1 and V is TRBV5-1; D remains ambiguous. CDR3 size: 13 residues. V was cut by 2 bases and J by 1 base, with 6 bases left in between. CDR1 SGHRS and CDR2 YFSETQ come from the germline V gene.

Ten or more counts support this clonotype. The chain links TRBV14 to TRBJ1-2; no definite D call. The CDR3 covers 13 residues. Germline V CDR1 and CDR2: SGHDN, FVKESK. With 1 base removed from V and 8 bases from J, the gap between germline ends came to 11 bases. The chain's CDR3 is CASSQGSKRGYTF. Written as DNA, the CDR3 is TGTGCCAGCAGCCAAGGGTCGAAACGGGGCTACACCTTC.

The V and J genes are TRBV4-2 and TRBJ1-1; unclear D gene. This CDR3 region has 16 residues. The germline V gene encodes CDR1 LGHNA and CDR2 YNFKEQ. Trimming pared 5 bases from V and 3 bases from J, leaving 19 bases between. The CDR3 bases are TGTGCCAGCAGCGGAGATAAGGGAGCTTGGGACACTGAAGCTTTCTTT. This sequence encodes CASSGDKGAWDTEAFF.